The 21 T cell receptor beta chains below were found in one sample sequenced in a study of blood T cells in healthy people across ages. Sample-barcoded 5' priming and a J-beta primer mix drove a second PCR of roughly 6 to 12 cycles. Each CDR3 protein gets one entry after TCRdb re-called the 5' RACE reads with MiXCR. Here the sample spans around 750,000 distinct CDR3 sequences, about 55% being singletons. The sequenced material came from blood. The receptors shown here come from a man older than 75 in good health.

This clonotype was picked up a small number of times. J is TRBJ2-7 and V is TRBV29-1; 10 bases agree with TRBD1. V lost 5 bases to trimming and J lost 3 bases; unmatched junction nucleotides: 7. Germline V CDR1 and CDR2: SQVTM, ANQGSEA. This CDR3 has 14 residues. The CDR3 DNA reads TGCAGCGTTAGACTCCGGGACAGGGGCTACGAGCAGTACTTC. Protein sequence: CSVRLRDRGYEQYF.

The rearrangement joins TRBV5-1 to TRBJ2-4, with 7 nucleotides matching TRBD1. CDR3 length: 17 amino acids. The V gene end was trimmed by 0 bases and the J gene end by 0 bases; junction bases not matched to a gene: 6. Germline V CDR1 and CDR2: SGHRS, YFSETQ. CDR3 loop: CASSLGTGALAKNIQYF. The CDR3 DNA reads TGCGCCAGCAGCTTGGGGACAGGAGCCCTAGCCAAAAACATTCAGTACTTC.

The chain joins TRBV5-5 to TRBJ2-7; 9 bases agree with TRBD1. From germline, CDR1 is SGHKS and CDR2 YYEKEE (reference sequence). The CDR3 consists of 16 residues. The junction had 4 bases not matched to a gene; V was cut back by 0 bases and J by 0 bases. This CDR3 is CASSLAMGQGSYEQYF. CDR3 nucleotides: TGTGCCAGCAGCTTGGCCATGGGACAGGGCTCCTACGAGCAGTACTTC.

V usage is TRBV28 and J usage is TRBJ2-5; maybe TRBD1 (6 bases). The DNA end is more similar to TRBJ2-7, so the J call may be wrong. The CDR3 extends over 15 amino acids. Germline V gene lookup returns CDR1 MDHEN and CDR2 SYDVKM. The CDR3 nucleotides are TGTGCCAGCAGTTTAAGTGGAGAGGGGGTCTACGAGCAGTACTTC. Translating gives CASSLSGEGVYEQYF.

The V and J genes are TRBV7-3 and TRBJ2-7, with 12 bases matching TRBD1. Germline lookup yields CDR1 SGHTA and CDR2 FQGTGA. The junction had 9 bases not matched to a gene; V was cut back by 5 bases and J by 4 bases. The CDR3 sequence is 16 residues long. The CDR3 DNA sequence: TGTGCCAGCAGCAGAACCGGGACAGGGGGCTTATACGAGCAGTACTTC. The encoded protein is CASSRTGTGGLYEQYF. Filled out from reference TRBV7-3 and TRBJ2-7, the complete variable domain reads GAGVSQTPSNKVTEKGKYVELRCDPISGHTALYWYRQSLGQGPEFLIYFQGTGAADDSGLPNDRFFAVRPEGSVSTLKIQRTERGDSAVYLCASSRTGTGGLYEQYFGPGTRLTVT.

This clonotype was seen only a few times. This chain uses TRBV2 with TRBJ1-2; possible D gene TRBD1, 5 bases. The germline V gene encodes CDR1 SNHLY and CDR2 FYNNEI. The CDR3 has 13 residues. V was clipped by 6 bases and J by 4 bases, with 12 bases between them. The DNA of the CDR3 is TGTGCCAGCAGCGCAGGGTTTTCCTATGGCTACACCTTC. The encoded protein is CASSAGFSYGYTF.

The J gene is TRBJ2-3, the V gene TRBV12-3 or TRBV12-4; 12 nucleotides line up with TRBD2. J gave up 1 base and V 5 bases, and 10 bases lay outside the gene matches. The CDR3 totals 18 residues. This chain's CDR3 is CASSHGGLAGPRTDTQYF. CDR3 nucleotides: TGTGCCAGCAGTCACGGTGGACTAGCGGGGCCACGCACAGATACGCAGTATTTT.

V gene TRBV9 combines with J gene TRBJ2-7; D is perhaps TRBD1 (6 bases). The V gene lost 0 bases and the J gene lost 2 bases, with 9 bases spanning the gap. Germline values: CDR1 SGDLS, CDR2 YYNGEE. The CDR3 sequence is 14 residues long. The CDR3 nucleotides are TGTGCCAGCAGCGTAGGGGACACCCCCTACGAGCAGTACTTC. Translating gives CASSVGDTPYEQYF.

The V call is TRBV10-3, the J call TRBJ1-5; 7 positions match TRBD1. The CDR3 runs 13 residues. Losses at the gene ends were 10 bases for V and 3 bases for J; bases not matched to a gene: 6. Germline assignment: CDR1 ENHRY and CDR2 SYGVKD. The CDR3 here is CATTGEVNQPQHF. The CDR3 DNA is TGTGCCACCACAGGGGAGGTCAATCAGCCCCAGCATTTT.

Only a few counts were recorded for this clonotype. J is TRBJ2-3 and V is TRBV5-1; 10 bases agree with TRBD2. CDR1 and CDR2 (germline): SGHRS, YFSETQ. This CDR3 is 15 amino acids long. Germline trimming cut 0 bases from V and 14 bases from J; bases unmatched to any gene: 12. This chain's CDR3 is CASSLVAGGPRYAYF. CDR3 in DNA: TGCGCCAGCAGCTTGGTAGCGGGAGGCCCCAGATACGCGTATTTT.

The chain carries TRBV10-3 and TRBJ2-5; D is unclear. Trimming took off 10 bases at V and 1 base at J, with 10 bases between the two ends. The CDR3 sequence is 12 residues long. Germline V gene sequence: CDR1 ENHRY, CDR2 SYGVKD. CDR3 coding DNA: TGTGCCAACCCGCGGCCCCAAGAGACCCAGTACTTC. Translation: CANPRPQETQYF.

There are a few counts of this clonotype. V gene TRBV28 combines with J gene TRBJ2-5, with D perhaps assigned TRBD1 or TRBD2 (6 bases each). The J call could be wrong; TRBJ2-7 is a better fit for the DNA end. CDR3 length equals 16 residues. Germline CDR1 and CDR2: MDHEN and SYDVKM. CDR3 sequence (DNA): TGTGCCAGCAGCCTACTAGGCGGGACACAGATATACGAGCAGTACTTC. It specifies CASSLLGGTQIYEQYF.

The chain uses TRBV7-9 and TRBJ1-5; D not certain. V lost 1 base and J lost 8, with 6 bases in between. This CDR3 has 12 residues. CDR1 and CDR2 from the germline V gene are SEHNR and FQNEAQ (reference sequence). This chain's CDR3 is CASSLGREPQHF. CDR3 in DNA: TGTGCCAGCAGCTTAGGACGGGAGCCCCAGCATTTT.

This clonotype occurred once. The chain joins TRBV28 to TRBJ2-3; D may be TRBD1 (6 bases). CDR1 is MDHEN and CDR2 is SYDVKM in the germline V gene. CDR3 length equals 15 residues. V was pared by 2 bases and J by 14 bases, with 23 bases between. The CDR3 nucleotides read TGTGCCAGCAGTTTAAGTGGGGGCCGGCACAGATACGCGTATTTT. Amino acid sequence: CASSLSGGRHRYAYF.

The chain carries TRBV23-1 and TRBJ2-7; D perhaps matches TRBD1 (6 bases). TRBV23-1 is an open reading frame whose function is uncertain. V lost 3 bases, J lost 2 bases, and 14 bases lay in between. CDR3 size: 15 residues. The CDR3 DNA follows: TGCGCCAGCAGTCACGTACAGGGAAGGGCCTACGAGCAGTACTTC. Residues: CASSHVQGRAYEQYF.

This chain links TRBV12-3 or TRBV12-4 with TRBJ2-5; D not certain. V lost 3 bases to trimming and J lost 4 bases, with 9 bases between them. The CDR3 loop spans 13 amino acids. CDR3 DNA sequence: TGTGCCAGCAGTTTTGGCCTGAGAGAGACCCAGTACTTC. Protein product: CASSFGLRETQYF.

The genes are TRBV20-1 and TRBJ2-3; 8 bases align to TRBD2. With V trimmed by 3 bases and J by 14 bases, 19 bases remained unmatched. The CDR3 sequence is 15 residues long. Per germline, CDR1 DFQATT and CDR2 SNEGSKA (reference sequence). CDR3: CSASEASGLPRYAYF. The CDR3 nucleotides read TGCAGTGCTAGCGAGGCTAGCGGGTTACCAAGATACGCGTATTTT.

In this sample, this clonotype turned up a few times. V usage is TRBV3-1 and J usage is TRBJ2-3, with 13 bases identical to TRBD2. The CDR3 covers 18 residues. V dropped 5 bases and J dropped 14; count of bases not matched to a gene: 22. CDR1 is LGHDT and CDR2 is YNNKEL in the germline V gene (reference sequence). The CDR3 spells CASSARLAGGPEHRYAYF. The CDR3 coding sequence is TGTGCCAGCAGCGCCCGACTAGCGGGAGGACCAGAGCACAGATACGCGTATTTT.

The rearrangement uses TRBV5-1 and TRBJ2-4, with TRBD2 matching 11 bases. The J call may be wrong; the DNA end is better matched by TRBJ2-7. The germline CDR1 and CDR2 sequences are SGHRS and YFSETQ. The CDR3 consists of 15 residues. CDR3 DNA: TGCGCCAGCAGCTTGGAACTAGCGGGGGACTACGAGCAGTACTTC. Encoded protein: CASSLELAGDYEQYF.

The chain recombines TRBV2 with TRBJ1-2; 8 bases fit TRBD1. Losses at the gene ends were 6 bases for V and 7 bases for J; bases not matched to a gene: 13. From germline, CDR1 is SNHLY and CDR2 FYNNEI. The CDR3 sequence is 15 residues long. CDR3 amino acids: CASRQGDSGPGGYTF. The DNA of the CDR3 is TGTGCCAGCAGACAGGGGGACTCTGGCCCGGGTGGCTACACCTTC.

The chain is built from TRBV7-2 and TRBJ2-7; 10 nucleotides agree with TRBD1. This CDR3 has 16 amino acids. Per the germline V gene, CDR1 is SGHTA and CDR2 is FQGNSA. V shed 5 bases, J shed 3 bases, and the junction held 10 bases outside the gene matches. Here the CDR3 reads CASSVSGTGALYEQYF. CDR3 in DNA: TGTGCCAGCAGCGTGTCCGGGACAGGGGCCCTCTACGAGCAGTACTTC.